This TCR beta chain was captured by sequencing in a study of identical twins (TCRdb year 2016). For the study in its entirety: To test whether fetal clonotypes persist, this study deep-sequenced TCR alpha and beta repertoires from monozygotic twins, from unrelated adults of various ages, and from cord blood. To rule out contamination, the twin experiments were replicated at different times with different library preparation protocols. Beyond this particular receptor, the publication reports: Compared with coincidental sharing between unrelated individuals, an excess of low generation-probability sequences was observed among out-of-frame TCR alpha sequences shared between twins. Invariant T cells such as MAIT and iNKT could partly confound zero-insertion analyses, although diverse VJ usage argued against such confounding for most clonotypes. Excess twin sharing in beta out-of-frame sequences was weaker because fewer shared sequences lowered the signal-to-noise ratio. Out-of-frame TCR alpha sharing in monozygotic twins was systematically underestimated by recombination models, whereas sharing between unrelated individuals was in agreement with the recombination models. Conclusions relied on cross-sectional statistical analysis, since the same donors could not be followed over many years. Abundant cord blood beta clonotypes had fewer insertions, young adult naive repertoires showed a similar but weaker trend, and memory repertoires showed no such trend.

Sequences MDHEN (CDR1) and SYDVKM (CDR2) are obtained from the germline V gene. Measured from the cysteine to the phenylalanine, the CDR3 is 12 residues long. Only the CDR3 portion is preserved as DNA: 36 bases, with reading frame beginning at the first base. The junction shows trimming of 6 bases on V and 6 bases on J, plus 9 bases between the germline ends. Only healthy Caucasian donors were included. The twin cohort comprised three pairs of female monozygotic twins, all aged roughly 18 to 30 years. Peripheral blood mononuclear cells were used as the source from which RNA for TCR libraries was isolated. The library relied on 5' RACE. This sample was sequenced with an Illumina HiSeq 2000. A universal primer binding site was introduced by template switching, and a unique molecular identifier was present in the final cDNA, enabling accurate counting of TCR cDNA molecules. First-strand cDNA for TCR alpha and beta chains was synthesized from specific primers in the conserved constant-segment region. To control for contamination, every cDNA library carried two barcodes: a SMART-Mk sample barcode plus Illumina barcodes. Two successive PCR steps introduced TruSeq adapter sequences along with Illumina sample barcodes. Sequencing of the TCR alpha and beta cDNA libraries was done on the Illumina HiSeq platform using custom primers. The authors' pipeline ran thus. Raw reads were processed with MiGEC to extract unique molecular identifiers, and MiXCR was used to determine CDR3 positions. Recombination models were inferred per individual with the repgenHMM and IGoR tools using an EM algorithm. The analysis of shared clonotypes was done with the tcR package in R, with sharing normalized by the product of cloneset sizes. To study raw recombination without the effects of thymic and clonal selection, out-of-frame nonproductive sequences were analyzed. TCRdb reran the public reads through fastp at Q25 and MiXCR, keeping productive beta chains. Every distinct CDR3 protein forms one entry, paired with its most common genes and DNA. The V and J calls come from TCRdb's annotation, not from the publication. In all, the sample holds nearly 900,000 distinct CDR3 sequences, and 9% to 15% of those were seen once. The top ten constitute about 1.6% of the sample.

This clonotype appeared many times. Its antigen is not yet known. No base qualities exist here, and no much larger clone lies one base off it. The same sample was also used in a study of yellow fever vaccine responses in identical twins. Reported in the second study: According to the authors, in identical twins the way T cells responded to vaccination appeared partly convergent and partly personalized. In identical twins, the study followed T cell clones that responded to the vaccine with precision.

The clonotype originates from a woman aged 18-29 years in good health. The chain uses TRBV28 and TRBJ1-5; the best D guess is TRBD1, with 5 bases matching. The sample consisted of PBMCs. The CDR3 sequence is CASRSGIQPQHF. The DNA reads TGTGCCAGCAGGTCAGGGATTCAGCCCCAGCATTTT.